This T cell receptor (beta chain) was sequenced for a study of T cell repertoires in aging, cancer and after chemotherapy. Study information: The whole study produced a dataset of approximately 10 million TCR reads.

A mixed TRB-A/B primer pool amplified rearranged TRB by multiplex touch-down PCR. TCRdb processed the multiplex PCR reads anew with MiXCR; each CDR3 protein has one entry. The table lists about 5,600 distinct CDR3 sequences, around 35% of them singletons. The template was genomic DNA from peripheral blood, not RNA. Trimming pared 6 bases from V and 1 base from J, leaving 9 bases between. CDR3 length: 13 amino acids. Germline CDR1 reads MNHNS; CDR2 reads SASEGT. Overall study findings and caveats: Untreated cancer patients had significantly lower blood TCR diversity than age-matched healthy donors. In each cancer cohort, median generation probability increased across chemotherapy, suggesting thymic output rebounded. Thymic emigration or peripheral T cell expansion may be impaired by lymphoid organ infiltration in hematological cancer.

Of note for this clonotype: What it recognizes is unknown.

Input material: blood. This receptor was taken from a human donor with a blood cancer. The rearrangement uses TRBV6-1 and TRBJ1-1; D might be TRBD1 (6 bases). The CDR3 DNA reads TGTGCCAGCAGGGACAGTTGGAACACTGAAGCTTTCTTT. It specifies CASRDSWNTEAFF.